This T cell receptor beta chain was obtained from a study of Ad26.COV2.S vaccination and SARS-CoV-2 variants. Study-wide context: Among those in the COV1001 Ad26.COV2.S trial arm was the donor. In the study, Ad26.COV2.S was injected intramuscularly once, or twice 56 days apart.

Method: immunoSEQ multiplex PCR; TCRdb's copy keeps in-frame clones and lacks some. The sample has approximately 400,000 clones, 83% seen once. Notes on this clone: What it recognizes is unknown.

This CDR3 is built from 12 residues. V lost 3 bases, J lost 10 bases, and 13 bases lay in between. In germline, CDR1 is SNHLY, CDR2 FYNNEI. As to treatment: around 19 received Ad26.COV2.S at low or high dose, single or two shots; about 5 received placebo; per-sample allocation not given. Collection of samples fell on day 63 after the first vaccine or placebo injection. General study results and limits: Similar non-spike TCR breadth was seen in vaccine and placebo recipients.

The source was peripheral blood, collected in a trial of Ad26.COV2.S vaccine versus placebo. This clonotype was sampled from a person aged 18-65 years who received the Ad26.COV2.S COVID-19 vaccine or a placebo. This chain joins TRBV2 and TRBJ2-7, with D tentatively TRBD2 (7 bases). CDR3 in DNA: TGTGCCAGCAGTGATAGGGGGGGCAGACAGTACTTC. It translates to CASSDRGGRQYF.